This T cell receptor beta chain derives from a study of cytomegalovirus exposure and HLA in healthy donors. Broader study findings: Listed as cytomegalovirus-associated were roughly 180 TCR beta chains. A few CMV-associated chains proved CMV antigen-specific in vitro. A later analysis linked 15,000 to 20,000 TCR beta sequences to HLA alleles at 0.05 false discovery rate.

About this clone itself: Its cognate antigen is unknown.

The PCR was carried out with 60 Vbeta primers and 13 Jbeta primers. Authors' analysis steps: The count from a later analysis was 79 million or so unique TCR beta chains, around 11 million of them shared. This table comes from immunoSEQ multiplex PCR, and its TCRdb copy is limited to in-frame clones, with some not included. D and trimming come from the DNA, and the V and J calls and clone size come from that table. Of about 130,000 clones listed, approximately 74% are singletons. The sample taken for sequencing was PBMCs. The source is a male donor in good health and CMV-seronegative.

CDR3 residues: CASRGGASYEQYF. The DNA of the CDR3 is TGTGCCAGCCGCGGGGGGGCCTCCTACGAGCAGTACTTC. The chain joins TRBV7-9 to TRBJ2-5; 9 bases map to TRBD2. The J call may be faulty, since TRBJ2-7 better matches the DNA end. Germline assignment: CDR1 SEHNR and CDR2 FQNEAQ (reference sequence). The CDR3 consists of 13 residues.